This T cell receptor beta chain comes out of a study of shared clonotypes between healthy human individuals. Across the study: The composition of the donors was a couple of women and a few men aged 18 to 49.

Study outcomes and limitations: It was anticipated that sequencing depth would influence how many clonotypes donors shared.

A note on this clone: Its antigen is unidentified.

The study drew all its donors from Caucasian adults living in Nashville, Tennessee. Deletions cut 1 base from V and 6 bases from J, with 15 bases between. The germline V gene encodes CDR1 SGHNT and CDR2 YENEEA. This CDR3 contains 15 residues. The assay was immunoSEQ multiplex PCR, and TCRdb's table has in-frame clones only and misses some. This table holds 550,000 to 600,000 clones, roughly four fifths found once. The chain combines TRBV11-3 with TRBJ1-1, with D perhaps TRBD1 (5 bases). Specimen: PBMCs. This TCR derives from a woman aged 40 to 49 in good health. Some clones in this sample may be carry-over from other donors' samples. The DNA of the CDR3 is TGTGCCAGCAGCTTAGGGGACGCAGTGGGGGCTGAAGCTTTCTTT. Amino acids: CASSLGDAVGAEAFF.